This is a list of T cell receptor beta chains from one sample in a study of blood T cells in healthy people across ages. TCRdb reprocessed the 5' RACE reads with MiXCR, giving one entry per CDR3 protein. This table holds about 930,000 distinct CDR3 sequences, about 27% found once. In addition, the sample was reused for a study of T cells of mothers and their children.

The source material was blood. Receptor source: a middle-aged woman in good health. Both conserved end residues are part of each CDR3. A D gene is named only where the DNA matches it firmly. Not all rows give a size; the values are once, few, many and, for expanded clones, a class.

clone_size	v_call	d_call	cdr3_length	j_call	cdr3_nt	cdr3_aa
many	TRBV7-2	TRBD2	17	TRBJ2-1	TGTGCCAGCAGCTTAGCCCTACTAGCGGGGGGGAGCGATGAGCAGTTCTTC	CASSLALLAGGSDEQFF
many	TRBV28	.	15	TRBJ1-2	TGTGCCAGCAGCCGGAGCAACAGGATAACTATTGGCTACACCTTC	CASSRSNRITIGYTF
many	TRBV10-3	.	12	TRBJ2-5	TGTGCCATCAGCCCCCACGAAGAGGCCCAGTACTTC	CAISPHEEAQYF
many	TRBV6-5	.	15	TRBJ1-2	TGTGCCAGCAGCCCTGACAGTCGGCCTCAATATGGCTACACCTTC	CASSPDSRPQYGYTF
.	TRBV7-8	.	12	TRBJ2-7	TGTGCCAGCAGCTTGACGGTCCACGAGCAGTACTTC	CASSLTVHEQYF
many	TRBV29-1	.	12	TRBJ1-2	TGCAGCGTTGAAACGGACAGCTATGGCTACACCTTC	CSVETDSYGYTF
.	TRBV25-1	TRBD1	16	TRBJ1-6	TGTGCCAGCAGTGACAGGGGGCGAATCTCGAATTCACCCCCCCACTTT	CASSDRGRISNSPPHF
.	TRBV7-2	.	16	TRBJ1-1	TGTGCCAGCAGCTTACTTGGGGACGGGTTAAACACTGAAGCTTTCTTT	CASSLLGDGLNTEAFF
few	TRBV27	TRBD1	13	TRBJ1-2	TGTGCCAGCAAGACGACAGGGAACTATGACTACACCTTC	CASKTTGNYDYTF
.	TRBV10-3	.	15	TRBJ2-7	TGTGCCACCAGGTCCCACACCGGGCTCTCCTACGAGCAGTACTTC	CATRSHTGLSYEQYF
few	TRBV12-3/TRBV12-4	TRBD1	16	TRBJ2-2	TGTGCCAGCAGTTCGGCCGGGACAGTGAACACCGGGGAGCTGTTTTTT	CASSSAGTVNTGELFF
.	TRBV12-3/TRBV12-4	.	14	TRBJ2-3	TGTGCCAGCAGTTTAGGGAGACTAGCAGATACGCAGTATTTT	CASSLGRLADTQYF
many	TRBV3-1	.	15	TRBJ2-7	TGTGCCAGCAGCCAAGACGACGGGTTGTCCTACGAGCAGTACTTC	CASSQDDGLSYEQYF
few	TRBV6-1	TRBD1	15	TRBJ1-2	TGTGCCAGCAGTGACCGGGACAGGGGAAACTATGGCTACACCTTC	CASSDRDRGNYGYTF
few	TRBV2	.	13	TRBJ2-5	TGTACCAGCTTCAGGACAGATCAAGAGACCCAGTACTTC	CTSFRTDQETQYF
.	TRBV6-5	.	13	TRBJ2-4	TGTGCCAGCAGTTTTTCGAAGTTACGGGAGCAGTACTTC	CASSFSKLREQYF
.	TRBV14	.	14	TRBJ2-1	TGTGCCAGCAGCCAATCAGCTACAAGGAATGAGCAGTTCTTC	CASSQSATRNEQFF
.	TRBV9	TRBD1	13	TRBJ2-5	TGTGCCAGCAGTGGACAGGGTAAAGGGACCCAGTACTTC	CASSGQGKGTQYF